These 31 T cell receptor beta chains share one sample of origin, sequenced in a study of CXCR3-negative and CXCR3-positive naive CD8 T cells. Points from the study as a whole: Hydrophobicity of TRB CDR3s was greater in CXCR3-positive naive cells than in CXCR3-negative naive cells.

Their specific antigens are unknown. Researchers prepared the TRB cDNA libraries using 5' RACE with UMI labels. After re-calling the 5' RACE reads, TCRdb lists one entry per CDR3 protein, DNA absent. The listing records fewer than 90,000 distinct CDR3 sequences. Sequenced material: naive CXCR3+ CD8+ T cells from blood. Subset in this sample: CD45RO-CCR7+CD27+CD95- naive CD8+ T cells expressing CXCR3 (TNR3+). These receptors were taken from a human donor in good health. Some clones in this sample may be carry-over from other donors' samples.

The V gene is TRBV5-1, the J gene TRBJ2-7; TCRdb's D gene call, TRBD2, goes unchecked for lack of DNA. CDR1 is SGHRS, CDR2 YFSETQ, per germline. The CDR3 covers 15 residues. CDR3: CASSSQREGLNEQYF. The variable domain in full, completed from reference TRBV5-1 and TRBJ2-7, reads KAGVTQTPRYLIKTRGQQVTLSCSPISGHRSVSWYQQTPGQGLQFLFEYFSETQRNKGNFPGRFSGRQFSNSRSEMNVSTLELGDSALYLCASSSQREGLNEQYFGPGTRLTVT.

V is TRBV5-1 and J is TRBJ2-7; TCRdb selects TRBD2, and the lack of DNA leaves this call unchecked. The CDR3 totals 14 residues. Germline-derived CDR1 and CDR2 are SGHRS and YFSETQ. CDR3 sequence reads: CASSLSEGVDEQYF.

The CDR3 sequence: CASSFPRTGAYQDDEQYF. The V and J genes are TRBV28 and TRBJ2-7; no DNA is available, so the TRBD2 call from TCRdb remains unchecked. Germline V gives CDR1 MDHEN, CDR2 SYDVKM. CDR3 size: 18 residues.

This chain joins TRBV28 and TRBJ1-2. This CDR3 has 17 amino acids. Germline V lookup: CDR1 MDHEN, CDR2 SYDVKM. The CDR3 loop is CASSPRESYLLNYGYTF.

The chain employs TRBV5-1 and TRBJ2-1; TCRdb selects TRBD1, and the lack of DNA leaves this call unchecked. The CDR3 extends over 17 amino acids. Germline values: CDR1 SGHRS, CDR2 YFSETQ. The CDR3 sequence: CASSREGTGSIYNEQFF.

The rearrangement links TRBV12-3 or TRBV12-4 to TRBJ1-1; TCRdb lists TRBD1, though no DNA is available to test this call. The CDR3 loop spans 11 amino acids. CDR3 sequence reads: CASSWTGEAFF.

The J gene is TRBJ2-7, the V gene TRBV5-1; the TCRdb call, TRBD1, lacks DNA for checking. From germline, CDR1 is SGHRS and CDR2 YFSETQ. This CDR3 is built from 15 residues. CDR3 region: CASHRGTVESYEQYF.

V usage is TRBV6-2 or TRBV6-3 and J usage is TRBJ2-7; TCRdb proposes TRBD2, but this gene call is untestable without DNA. Per germline, CDR1 MNHEY and CDR2 SVGEGT. The CDR3 is 17 amino acids. The CDR3: CASSYEVMGLSDYEQYF.

V gene TRBV7-8 combines with J gene TRBJ2-2; TCRdb gives TRBD1 as the D gene, but with no DNA this cannot be confirmed. Germline assignment: CDR1 SGHVS and CDR2 FQNEAQ. This CDR3 contains 15 residues. CDR3 sequence: CASSLEAGDTGELFF. The full variable domain, its missing parts supplied by reference TRBV7-8 and TRBJ2-2, is GAGVSQSPRYKVAKRGQDVALRCDPISGHVSLFWYQQALGQGPEFLTYFQNEAQLDKSGLPSDRFFAERPEGSVSTLKIQRTQQEDSAVYLCASSLEAGDTGELFFGEGSRLTVL.

V usage is TRBV7-9 and J usage is TRBJ2-7. This CDR3 has 13 amino acids. The germline CDR1 and CDR2 sequences are SEHNR and FQNEAQ (reference sequence). The CDR3 spells CASSLAPTYEQYF.

The chain is built from TRBV6-6 and TRBJ2-1; there is no DNA to check the TCRdb D call of TRBD2. The CDR3 contains 15 residues. Per germline, CDR1 MNHNY and CDR2 SVGAGI (reference sequence). The CDR3 reads CASSPSGRAANEQFF.

The J gene is TRBJ2-7, the V gene TRBV15; TCRdb designates TRBD1, a call that cannot be tested without DNA. This CDR3 comprises 15 residues. CDR1 is LNHNV and CDR2 is YYDKDF in the germline V gene (reference sequence). The CDR3 here is CATSRDRGSTYEQYF.

This rearrangement joins TRBV28 to TRBJ2-7; the D call from TCRdb, TRBD2, cannot be confirmed without DNA. Germline loops: CDR1 MDHEN, CDR2 SYDVKM. The CDR3 runs to 15 residues. The CDR3 loop is CASSLGGSNSHEQYF.

The V call is TRBV2, the J call TRBJ2-7; the TCRdb call, TRBD1, lacks DNA for checking. Germline-derived CDR1 and CDR2 are SNHLY and FYNNEI. CDR3 size: 17 residues. CDR3 sequence: CASRLGTGSSAGYEQYF.

The chain uses TRBV3-1 and TRBJ1-2. CDR1 and CDR2 from the germline V gene are LGHDT and YNNKEL (reference sequence). CDR3 size: 18 residues. CDR3 protein: CASSQEIMVAASNYGYTF.

The rearrangement uses TRBV28 and TRBJ2-7; absent DNA, TCRdb's TRBD1 call cannot be checked. The germline CDR1 and CDR2 sequences are MDHEN and SYDVKM. This CDR3 region has 18 residues. Here the CDR3 reads CASSGLPGTGTRGYEQYF.

The rearrangement joins TRBV20-1 to TRBJ1-5. Per germline, CDR1 DFQATT and CDR2 SNEGSKA (reference sequence). The CDR3 sequence is 13 residues long. CDR3 loop: CSAEGSWNQPQHF.

CDR3 protein: CASSLFGDTDTQYF. The chain carries TRBV28 and TRBJ2-3. Germline CDR1 MDHEN, CDR2 SYDVKM. This CDR3 is built from 14 residues.

The chain joins TRBV6-6 to TRBJ1-5. The CDR3 is 15 residues long. Germline V gene lookup returns CDR1 MNHNY and CDR2 SVGAGI (reference sequence). Here the CDR3 reads CASSPGGGRNQPQHF.

The chain uses TRBV28 and TRBJ1-5; TCRdb reports TRBD1, a call that lacks DNA to check it against. Germline V gene sequence: CDR1 MDHEN, CDR2 SYDVKM. The CDR3 length is 15 residues. CDR3 amino acids: CASSAARIINQPQHF. The full variable domain, in which reference TRBV28 and TRBJ1-5 provide the parts outside the CDR3, is DVKVTQSSRYLVKRTGEKVFLECVQDMDHENMFWYRQDPGLGLRLIYFSYDVKMKEKGDIPEGYSVSREKKERFSLILESASTNQTSMYLCASSAARIINQPQHFGDGTRLSIL.

The chain uses TRBV27 and TRBJ2-1; TCRdb names TRBD2, which stays unverified in the absence of DNA. The CDR3 is 14 amino acids. Germline V lookup: CDR1 MNHEY, CDR2 SMNVEV (reference sequence). The chain's CDR3 is CASRRAGDYNEQFF.

The rearrangement joins TRBV10-3 to TRBJ2-7; TCRdb selects TRBD2, and the lack of DNA leaves this call unchecked. The CDR3 consists of 14 residues. Germline lookup yields CDR1 ENHRY and CDR2 SYGVKD. CDR3 in amino acids: CAISDTSGTYEQYF.

V usage is TRBV4-1 and J usage is TRBJ2-1; TCRdb lists TRBD2, though no DNA is available to test this call. Germline V gene data show CDR1 as MGHRA and CDR2 as YSYEKL. The CDR3 is made up of 16 amino acids. The CDR3 sequence is CASSQVEGPYYNEQFF.

V and J are TRBV20-1 and TRBJ1-2. This CDR3 spans 14 amino acids. Germline CDR1 is DFQATT and CDR2 is SNEGSKA (reference sequence). The CDR3 protein is CSARFDTFNYGYTF.

The rearrangement joins TRBV20-1 to TRBJ2-1; absent DNA, TCRdb's TRBD2 call cannot be checked. CDR1 and CDR2 from the germline V gene are DFQATT and SNEGSKA (reference sequence). CDR3 length equals 13 residues. The CDR3 region is CSARDVSRDEQFF.

The chain employs TRBV5-1 and TRBJ1-2. The CDR3 runs to 14 residues. Germline values: CDR1 SGHRS, CDR2 YFSETQ. The CDR3 here is CASSLARANYGYTF.

V usage is TRBV6-2 or TRBV6-3 and J usage is TRBJ2-1; the D call from TCRdb, TRBD2, cannot be confirmed without DNA. Germline values: CDR1 MNHEY, CDR2 SVGEGT. The length of the CDR3 is 12 residues. This CDR3 is CASSRPEGQQFF.

The V and J genes are TRBV29-1 and TRBJ2-1; TCRdb designates TRBD2, a call that cannot be tested without DNA. Germline assignment: CDR1 SQVTM and CDR2 ANQGSEA. CDR3 length equals 13 residues. The CDR3 loop reads CSVLRDLYPEQFF.

J is TRBJ2-7 and V is TRBV29-1; TCRdb outputs TRBD1, but without DNA this stays unchecked. The CDR3 is 14 amino acids. CDR1 and CDR2 from the germline V gene are SQVTM and ANQGSEA. CDR3 loop: CSVEGSKGDYEQYF.

The chain joins TRBV29-1 to TRBJ2-2; with no DNA, the TCRdb D assignment of TRBD2 cannot be verified. The CDR3 totals 12 residues. Germline-derived CDR1 and CDR2 are SQVTM and ANQGSEA. The chain's CDR3 is CSVEGGIGELFF.

This chain connects TRBV2 to TRBJ1-5. The CDR3 runs 12 residues. Germline-derived CDR1 and CDR2 are SNHLY and FYNNEI. This CDR3 is CASHTGGQPQHF.